These 20 T cell receptor beta chains came from one sample sequenced in a study of T cell responses to AZD1222 COVID-19 vaccine. Sequenced by immunoSEQ multiplex PCR; TCRdb stores in-frame clones only, minus some. This sample yields more than 250,000 clones, of which 80% to 95% are seen a single time; 0.5% to 0.7% belongs to the top ten. Material: peripheral blood, obtained on day 0 of AZD1222 vaccination. These TCRs come from an adult in good health.

The chain has TRBV5-1 and TRBJ1-2; 7 bases are a match to TRBD1. In germline, CDR1 is SGHRS, CDR2 YFSETQ. This CDR3 region has 15 residues. With V trimmed by 3 bases and J by 2 bases, 7 bases remained unmatched. CDR3 in amino acids: CASSSTGARNYGYTF. The CDR3 region has the DNA TGCGCCAGCAGCTCTACAGGGGCTCGGAACTATGGCTACACCTTC.

V and J are TRBV7-2 and TRBJ1-1, with D tentatively TRBD1 (5 bases). V lost 2 bases and J lost 0, with 10 bases in between. The CDR3 length is 15 residues. The germline CDR1 and CDR2 sequences are SGHTA and FQGNSA. This CDR3 is CASSLTYRMNTEAFF. Written as DNA, the CDR3 is TGTGCCAGCAGCTTAACTTACAGGATGAACACTGAAGCTTTCTTT. Filled out from reference TRBV7-2 and TRBJ1-1, the complete variable domain reads GAGVSQSPSNKVTEKGKDVELRCDPISGHTALYWYRQSLGQGLEFLIYFQGNSAPDKSGLPSDRFSAERTGGSVSTLTIQRTQQEDSAVYLCASSLTYRMNTEAFFGQGTRLTVV.

This sequence joins TRBV19 and TRBJ2-5; TRBD1 aligns across 8 bases. Germline values: CDR1 LNHDA, CDR2 SQIVND (reference sequence). This CDR3 is 14 amino acids long. V shed 9 bases and J 6 bases; nucleotides not matched to a gene: 12. CDR3 protein: CASRMAGGGKTQYF. The DNA for the CDR3 is TGTGCCAGCAGGATGGCAGGGGGCGGGAAGACCCAGTACTTC.

This chain links TRBV19 with TRBJ1-4; possible D gene TRBD1, 5 bases. Trimming took off 9 bases at V and 4 bases at J, with 15 bases between the two ends. Germline CDR1 is LNHDA and CDR2 is SQIVND (reference sequence). The CDR3 consists of 14 residues. The DNA for the CDR3 is TGTGCCAGCCAAGACCGCGGGGGTAATGAAAAACTGTTTTTT. Translating it yields CASQDRGGNEKLFF.

The chain is built from TRBV27 and TRBJ2-5; 10 positions agree with TRBD2. The V segment lost 6 bases and the J segment 5 bases; nucleotides outside the gene matches: 6. The CDR3 extends over 14 amino acids. Germline V lookup: CDR1 MNHEY, CDR2 SMNVEV (reference sequence). CDR3 coding DNA: TGTGCCAGCAGAAGAGCGGGAGGGCTCGAGACCCAGTACTTC. Translation gives CASRRAGGLETQYF.

This rearrangement joins TRBV7-9 to TRBJ2-7, with 7 bases identical to TRBD2. The junction had 4 bases not matched to a gene; V was cut back by 5 bases and J by 3 bases. Germline CDR1 reads SEHNR; CDR2 reads FQNEAQ (reference sequence). The CDR3 has 13 amino acids. Here the CDR3 reads CASSPTSVYEQYF. The CDR3 DNA is TGTGCCAGCAGCCCAACTAGCGTCTACGAGCAGTACTTC.

J is TRBJ1-2 and V is TRBV28; a weak D match, TRBD1 (5 bases). The CDR3 is made up of 14 amino acids. The germline CDR1 and CDR2 sequences are MDHEN and SYDVKM. Trimming pared 10 bases from V and 3 bases from J, leaving 18 bases between. In nucleotides, the CDR3 is TGTGCCACTCCCTCGAGGCAGGGTGACTATGGCTACACCTTC. As protein: CATPSRQGDYGYTF.

This chain uses TRBV5-1 with TRBJ2-7, with a tentative D call TRBD2 (6 bases). The CDR3 has 12 residues. Trimming took 4 bases from V and 12 from J, leaving 17 bases between them. Germline V CDR1 and CDR2: SGHRS, YFSETQ. The CDR3 coding sequence is TGCGCCAGCAGCAGGGACTTCCAAGAACCGTACTTC. It encodes CASSRDFQEPYF.

The chain recombines TRBV28 with TRBJ1-1, with D unresolved. CDR3 length: 15 amino acids. The V gene lost 8 bases and the J gene lost 7 bases, with 23 bases spanning the gap. The germline gives CDR1 MDHEN, CDR2 SYDVKM. This CDR3 reads CASLEGGIGLGEAFF. DNA of the CDR3: TGTGCCAGCCTCGAAGGAGGGATAGGGCTTGGTGAAGCTTTCTTT.

The chain combines TRBV11-2 with TRBJ1-1; 7 nucleotides agree with TRBD1. Germline V gives CDR1 SGHAT, CDR2 FQNNGV. V lost 0 bases and J lost 7; bases outside the gene matches: 8. This CDR3 contains 15 residues. The CDR3 DNA reads TGTGCCAGCAGCTTAGAAGGACAGGCCGGGGTTGAAGCTTTCTTT. Residues: CASSLEGQAGVEAFF.

The CDR3: CASSLGVSGETQYF. The CDR3 DNA is TGCGCCAGCAGCTTGGGGGTTTCCGGAGAGACCCAGTACTTC. The chain is built from TRBV5-1 and TRBJ2-5, with D hard to call. In germline, CDR1 is SGHRS, CDR2 YFSETQ. This CDR3 comprises 14 residues. V was pared by 0 bases and J by 4 bases, with 10 bases between. The full variable domain, with the rest looked up from reference TRBV5-1 and TRBJ2-5, is KAGVTQTPRYLIKTRGQQVTLSCSPISGHRSVSWYQQTPGQGLQFLFEYFSETQRNKGNFPGRFSGRQFSNSRSEMNVSTLELGDSALYLCASSLGVSGETQYFGPGTRLLVL.

The count of this clone is one. Here the CDR3 reads CASSVIGTRDTEAFF. In DNA form, the CDR3 reads TGTGCCAGCAGTGTTATAGGGACGAGGGACACTGAAGCTTTCTTT. This chain links TRBV25-1 with TRBJ1-1; TRBD1 might be the D (5 bases). Trimming stripped 4 bases from V and 3 bases from J, with 15 bases between. Looked up from germline, CDR1 is MGHDK and CDR2 is SYGVNS. The CDR3 contains 15 residues.

The chain combines TRBV5-1 with TRBJ1-1, with D perhaps matching TRBD1 (5 bases). There are 12 residues in the CDR3. The germline V and J ends were trimmed by 2 bases and 9 bases, with 11 bases remaining between them. Per the germline V gene, CDR1 is SGHRS and CDR2 is YFSETQ. The CDR3 region has the DNA TGCGCCAGCAGCTTAGAGGGGCCCCAAGCTTTCTTT. Translated, it gives CASSLEGPQAFF.

A note on this clone: The junction departs from the called germline gene at one end, perhaps through a read error. The J gene is TRBJ1-2, the V gene TRBV7-9, with 7 bases identical to TRBD1. Per germline, CDR1 SEHNR and CDR2 FQNEAQ (reference sequence). The CDR3 consists of 12 residues. The CDR3 DNA is TGTGCCAGCAGCTTATGGCAGGGGGACTGTCCCTTC. It encodes CASSLWQGDCPF.

The table lists this clone with a few counts. V gene TRBV9 combines with J gene TRBJ1-1, with 7 bases that match TRBD1. CDR3 length: 13 amino acids. The J segment lost 5 bases and the V segment lost 2 bases, leaving 3 bases of the junction unmatched. CDR1 is SGDLS, CDR2 YYNGEE, per germline. DNA for the CDR3: TGTGCCAGCAGCGTGACACAGGGGACTGAAGCTTTCTTT. It codes for CASSVTQGTEAFF.

In the case of this clone: A much larger clone sits a single nucleotide away, making a read error possible. This sequence joins TRBV28 and TRBJ2-7; D unclear. Between the trimmed V and J ends, which lost 5 bases and 3 bases, there was a span of 2 bases. The germline gives CDR1 MDHEN, CDR2 SYDVKM. This CDR3 has 10 residues. CDR3 residues: CASSNYEQYF. DNA of the CDR3: TGTGCCAGCAGTAACTACGAGCAGTACTTC.

This chain links TRBV20-1 with TRBJ2-3; 9 bases agree with TRBD2. Trimming removed 3 bases from V and 3 bases from J; junction bases left unmatched: 7. The CDR3 is made up of 15 amino acids. The germline CDR1 and CDR2 sequences are DFQATT and SNEGSKA (reference sequence). For the CDR3, the DNA is TGCAGTGCTAGTGGAGCGGGGGGTACTACAGATACGCAGTATTTT. It specifies CSASGAGGTTDTQYF.

V is TRBV19 and J is TRBJ1-3; TRBD1 matches 9 bases. With 3 bases clipped from V and 0 bases from J, the junction kept 9 bases outside the gene matches. Germline CDR1 is LNHDA and CDR2 is SQIVND (reference sequence). This CDR3 spans 18 amino acids. CDR3 bases: TGTGCCAGTAGTATCACCGGGACAGGGTTTTACTCTGGAAACACCATATATTTT. This translates into CASSITGTGFYSGNTIYF.

This clone was seen a few times. The V call is TRBV2, the J call TRBJ1-5; 8 bases are a match to TRBD1. This CDR3 has 14 amino acids. The V segment lost 6 bases and the J segment 7 bases; nucleotides outside the gene matches: 8. In germline, CDR1 is SNHLY, CDR2 FYNNEI. The CDR3 protein is CASSEYRGNQPQHF. The CDR3, as DNA: TGTGCCAGCAGCGAATACAGGGGGAACCAGCCCCAGCATTTT. Combining the CDR3 with reference TRBV2 and TRBJ1-5 gives the whole variable domain EPEVTQTPSHQVTQMGQEVILRCVPISNHLYFYWYRQILGQKVEFLVSFYNNEISEKSEIFDDQFSVERPDGSNFTLKIRSTKLEDSAMYFCASSEYRGNQPQHFGDGTRLSIL.

V usage is TRBV7-9 and J usage is TRBJ1-6, with D hard to call. V was clipped by 5 bases and J by 6 bases, with 11 bases between them. The CDR3 loop spans 14 amino acids. Germline V gene lookup returns CDR1 SEHNR and CDR2 FQNEAQ (reference sequence). CDR3 in DNA: TGTGCCAGCAGCCGCACCTTCACTAATTCACCCCTCCACTTT. Its protein is CASSRTFTNSPLHF.